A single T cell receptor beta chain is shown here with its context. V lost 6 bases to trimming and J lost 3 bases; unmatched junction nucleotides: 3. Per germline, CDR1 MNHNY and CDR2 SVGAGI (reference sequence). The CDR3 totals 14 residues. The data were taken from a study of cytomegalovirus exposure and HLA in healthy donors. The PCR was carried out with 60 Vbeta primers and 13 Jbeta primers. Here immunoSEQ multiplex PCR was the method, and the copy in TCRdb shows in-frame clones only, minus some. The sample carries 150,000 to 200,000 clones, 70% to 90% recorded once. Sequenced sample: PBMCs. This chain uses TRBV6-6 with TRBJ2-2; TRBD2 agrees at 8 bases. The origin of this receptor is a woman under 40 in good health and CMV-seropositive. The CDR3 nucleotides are TGTGCCAGCAGCGAGCGGGGGTACACCGGGGAGCTGTTTTTT. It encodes CASSERGYTGELFF.